This paragraph covers one TCR beta chain sequence. The antigen this receptor binds is unknown. The junction does not match germline at one end; this may be a read error. There are 15 amino acids in the CDR3, from cysteine to phenylalanine inclusive. The read is trimmed to its CDR3 DNA, 45 bases read in frame from base 1. Sequences MNHNS (CDR1) and SASEGT (CDR2) are obtained from the germline V gene. Before undergoing thyroid surgery, none of the patients had been given any kind of treatment. Using T-cell receptor beta sequencing, the researchers looked back retrospectively at clinical samples from patients, gathered between the early 2010s and the late 2010s. This sample was included in a study of metastatic and nonmetastatic thyroid tumors (dated by TCRdb to 2020 to 2021). About the study as a whole: The researchers compared repertoires between peripheral blood samples and tumor or nodule tissue samples from patients with malignant or benign thyroid disease. Summary of the overall study and its limitations: In both blood and tumor samples, malignant tumors were reported to have significantly higher TCR beta diversity than benign nodules.

Library preparation employed PCR. Sequencing relied on an Illumina HiSeq 4000. High-throughput sequencing was used to profile the TCR beta-chain CDR3 region of every patient. On the authors' methods: CDR3 differences across clinicopathological groups were used to build a classifier for discriminating distant-metastatic papillary thyroid cancer patients. The Shannon index was used to assess repertoire diversity, and the Morisita-Horn index was used to assess tumor-blood repertoire similarity. The public reads were reanalyzed by TCRdb: fastp trimming at Q25, MiXCR alignment, in-frame beta chains only. The V and J calls, along with clone size, are taken from TCRdb and not from the paper's own processing. The sample profile shows about 20,000 clones; 15% to 19% of them were found once. The ten largest make up about a fifth of the sample.

The chain employs TRBV6-1 and TRBJ1-2; the D gene is unclear. Material for sequencing was blood. This clonotype was obtained from a female donor with papillary thyroid cancer or a benign thyroid nodule (not recorded which). Some clones in this sample may be carry-over from other donors' samples. Here is the DNA: TGTGCCAGCAGATATGGCTCAGTTCTTAACTATGGCCACACTTTC. Its product reads: CASRYGSVLNYGHTF.